The rows below give T cell receptor beta chains drawn from one sample of a study of blood T cell repertoires in COVID-19. The protocol was immunoSEQ multiplex PCR, while the TCRdb copy is restricted to in-frame clones and leaves out a portion. The top ten hold 3.4% of the sample, which has 230,000 or so clones, roughly four fifths seen once. The specimen sequenced was PBMCs or T cells enriched from blood (not recorded which). These receptors were taken from a man aged 50-60 years who had recovered from COVID-19. The CDR3 runs from the conserved cysteine through the conserved F or W. D genes are given only for firm matches. Clone size appears in some rows only: once, few, many, or a class for an expanded clone.

clone size: -
J gene: TRBJ2-7
D gene: TRBD1
V gene: TRBV7-6
CDR3 protein: CASSGDRGYEQYF
CDR3 DNA: TGTGCCAGCAGTGGGGACAGGGGATACGAGCAGTACTTC

clone size: -
J gene: TRBJ2-7
D gene: -
V gene: TRBV18
CDR3 protein: CASSPPGLGDYEQYF
CDR3 DNA: TGTGCCAGCTCACCACCAGGATTAGGGGACTACGAGCAGTACTTC

clone size: -
J gene: TRBJ1-3
D gene: TRBD1
V gene: TRBV7-2
CDR3 protein: CASSPYRGLTGNTIYF
CDR3 DNA: TGTGCCAGCAGCCCGTACAGGGGGCTAACTGGAAACACCATATATTTT

clone size: -
J gene: TRBJ1-1
D gene: -
V gene: TRBV12-5
CDR3 protein: CASGRTGGQSVTEAFF
CDR3 DNA: TGTGCTAGTGGTCGGACGGGGGGTCAGTCGGTCACTGAAGCTTTCTTT

clone size: -
J gene: TRBJ2-1
D gene: -
V gene: TRBV11-1
CDR3 protein: CASSLRDNEQFF
CDR3 DNA: TGTGCCAGCAGCTTACGAGACAATGAGCAGTTCTTC

clone size: -
J gene: TRBJ1-2
D gene: -
V gene: TRBV6-5
CDR3 protein: CASRSGTSGYTF
CDR3 DNA: TGTGCCAGCAGATCCGGGACATCCGGCTACACCTTC

clone size: -
J gene: TRBJ2-7
D gene: TRBD2
V gene: TRBV5-1
CDR3 protein: CASSLVQEGAGFYEQYF
CDR3 DNA: TGCGCCAGCAGCCTTGTCCAAGAGGGAGCGGGGTTCTACGAGCAGTACTTC

clone size: -
J gene: TRBJ2-1
D gene: TRBD1
V gene: TRBV18
CDR3 protein: CASSPPGTGGRNEQFF
CDR3 DNA: TGTGCCAGCTCACCACCGGGGACAGGGGGCCGGAATGAGCAGTTCTTC

clone size: -
J gene: TRBJ2-5
D gene: -
V gene: TRBV9
CDR3 protein: CASSVAGFQETQYF
CDR3 DNA: TGTGCCAGCAGCGTAGCGGGATTTCAAGAGACCCAGTACTTC

clone size: once
J gene: TRBJ2-3
D gene: TRBD2
V gene: TRBV7-2
CDR3 protein: CASSLAGTTSSTDTQYF
CDR3 DNA: TGTGCCAGCAGCTTAGCGGGGACTACTTCCAGCACAGATACGCAGTATTTT

clone size: -
J gene: TRBJ2-1
D gene: -
V gene: TRBV10-3
CDR3 protein: CAISESRILDPSYNEQFF
CDR3 DNA: TGTGCCATCAGTGAGTCGAGGATCCTAGATCCCTCCTACAATGAGCAGTTCTTC

clone size: -
J gene: TRBJ2-1
D gene: TRBD1
V gene: TRBV3-1/TRBV3-2
CDR3 protein: CASSQGLPGTGGRNEQFF
CDR3 DNA: TGTGCCAGCAGCCAAGGGCTACCAGGGACAGGGGGCCGCAATGAGCAGTTCTTC

clone size: -
J gene: TRBJ2-7
D gene: TRBD1
V gene: TRBV3-1/TRBV3-2
CDR3 protein: CASSPPPGTGAYEQYF
CDR3 DNA: TGTGCCAGCAGCCCCCCACCCGGGACAGGGGCCTACGAGCAGTACTTC

clone size: once
J gene: TRBJ1-4
D gene: TRBD1
V gene: TRBV25-1
CDR3 protein: CASSEATGAGEKLFF
CDR3 DNA: TGTGCCAGCAGTGAAGCGACAGGGGCGGGCGAAAAACTGTTTTTT

clone size: -
J gene: TRBJ2-1
D gene: TRBD2
V gene: TRBV11-2
CDR3 protein: CASSLGLAGVGEQFF
CDR3 DNA: TGTGCCAGCAGCTTAGGACTAGCGGGAGTTGGGGAGCAGTTCTTC

clone size: -
J gene: TRBJ1-3
D gene: TRBD1
V gene: TRBV18
CDR3 protein: CASSPGLEDRGINTIYF
CDR3 DNA: TGTGCCAGCTCACCGGGACTCGAGGACAGGGGCATTAACACCATATATTTT

clone size: few
J gene: TRBJ1-5
D gene: TRBD1
V gene: TRBV5-4
CDR3 protein: CASSLGTGYNQPQHF
CDR3 DNA: TGTGCCAGCAGCTTGGGGACAGGGTACAATCAGCCCCAGCATTTT

clone size: -
J gene: TRBJ2-6
D gene: -
V gene: TRBV19
CDR3 protein: CASSATRDSGANVLTF
CDR3 DNA: TGTGCCAGTAGTGCCACCCGGGACTCTGGGGCCAACGTCCTGACTTTC

clone size: once
J gene: TRBJ2-3
D gene: -
V gene: TRBV9
CDR3 protein: CASSVEQGPSTDTQYF
CDR3 DNA: TGTGCCAGCAGCGTAGAACAGGGCCCTAGCACAGATACGCAGTATTTT

clone size: -
J gene: TRBJ2-1
D gene: TRBD2
V gene: TRBV11-3
CDR3 protein: CASSRQAGVGDEQFF
CDR3 DNA: TGTGCCAGCAGCCGTCAGGCGGGAGTAGGAGATGAGCAGTTCTTC

clone size: few
J gene: TRBJ1-1
D gene: -
V gene: TRBV4-2
CDR3 protein: CASRHSLAGQKNTEAFF
CDR3 DNA: TGTGCCAGCAGACACTCCCTAGCTGGGCAGAAGAACACTGAAGCTTTCTTT

clone size: -
J gene: TRBJ1-2
D gene: -
V gene: TRBV5-1
CDR3 protein: CASSLEAGSVYGYTF
CDR3 DNA: TGCGCCAGCAGCTTGGAGGCAGGGTCGGTCTATGGCTACACCTTC

clone size: -
J gene: TRBJ2-7
D gene: -
V gene: TRBV27
CDR3 protein: CASSFRDKPSYEQYF
CDR3 DNA: TGTGCCAGCAGTTTTCGGGACAAACCCTCCTACGAGCAGTACTTC

clone size: -
J gene: TRBJ1-2
D gene: -
V gene: TRBV29-1
CDR3 protein: CSVEYTENYGYTF
CDR3 DNA: TGCAGCGTTGAATACACAGAGAATTATGGCTACACCTTC

clone size: -
J gene: TRBJ2-1
D gene: TRBD2
V gene: TRBV5-6
CDR3 protein: CASSWTGLAKPNEQFF
CDR3 DNA: TGTGCCAGCAGCTGGACGGGACTAGCGAAGCCCAATGAGCAGTTCTTC

clone size: once
J gene: TRBJ1-3
D gene: -
V gene: TRBV28
CDR3 protein: CASSYRQDSGNTIYF
CDR3 DNA: TGTGCCAGCAGTTACCGACAGGACTCTGGAAACACCATATATTTT

clone size: once
J gene: TRBJ2-5
D gene: -
V gene: TRBV30
CDR3 protein: CAWSGVPNQETQYF
CDR3 DNA: TGTGCCTGGAGTGGCGTCCCTAACCAAGAGACCCAGTACTTC

clone size: once
J gene: TRBJ2-5
D gene: -
V gene: TRBV7-9
CDR3 protein: CASSLGLGLQETQYF
CDR3 DNA: TGTGCCAGCAGCTTAGGACTAGGTTTACAAGAGACCCAGTACTTC

clone size: -
J gene: TRBJ2-3
D gene: TRBD1
V gene: TRBV19
CDR3 protein: CASRKQGADTQYF
CDR3 DNA: TGTGCCAGTAGGAAACAGGGGGCAGATACGCAGTATTTT

clone size: -
J gene: TRBJ2-5
D gene: -
V gene: TRBV19
CDR3 protein: CASSTGSRETQYF
CDR3 DNA: TGTGCCAGTAGTACAGGGTCACGAGAGACCCAGTACTTC

clone size: -
J gene: TRBJ1-2
D gene: -
V gene: TRBV14
CDR3 protein: CASSHQTAAYGYTF
CDR3 DNA: TGTGCCAGCAGCCACCAGACAGCCGCCTATGGCTACACCTTC

clone size: few
J gene: TRBJ1-2
D gene: -
V gene: TRBV5-1
CDR3 protein: CASSPGTNYGYTF
CDR3 DNA: TGCGCCAGCAGCCCCGGGACAAATTATGGCTACACCTTC

clone size: -
J gene: TRBJ2-3
D gene: -
V gene: TRBV2
CDR3 protein: CASSEKRSRSTDTQYF
CDR3 DNA: TGTGCCAGCAGTGAAAAACGAAGCCGAAGCACAGATACGCAGTATTTT

clone size: -
J gene: TRBJ2-5
D gene: TRBD1
V gene: TRBV5-4
CDR3 protein: CASSRPTGGSETQYF
CDR3 DNA: TGTGCCAGCAGCCGTCCGACAGGGGGAAGTGAGACCCAGTACTTC

clone size: once
J gene: TRBJ2-2
D gene: TRBD2
V gene: TRBV7-2
CDR3 protein: CASSLGLAGSAGELFF
CDR3 DNA: TGTGCCAGCAGCTTAGGTCTAGCGGGAAGCGCCGGGGAGCTGTTTTTT

clone size: -
J gene: TRBJ2-7
D gene: TRBD2
V gene: TRBV7-6
CDR3 protein: CASSSPGLAASYEQYF
CDR3 DNA: TGTGCCAGCAGCTCCCCGGGACTAGCGGCGTCCTACGAGCAGTACTTC

clone size: -
J gene: TRBJ2-3
D gene: TRBD2
V gene: TRBV5-1
CDR3 protein: CASSSAGYTDTQYF
CDR3 DNA: TGCGCCAGCAGCTCAGCGGGGTACACAGATACGCAGTATTTT

clone size: few
J gene: TRBJ1-2
D gene: -
V gene: TRBV6-5
CDR3 protein: CASSYSFSEEGPYTF
CDR3 DNA: TGTGCCAGCAGTTACTCGTTTTCCGAGGAGGGGCCCTACACCTTC

clone size: once
J gene: TRBJ2-7
D gene: TRBD2
V gene: TRBV6-5
CDR3 protein: CASSYSGTSGYEQYF
CDR3 DNA: TGTGCCAGCAGTTACTCCGGGACTAGCGGTTACGAGCAGTACTTC

clone size: -
J gene: TRBJ2-3
D gene: TRBD1
V gene: TRBV9
CDR3 protein: CASSVEWGDRADTQYF
CDR3 DNA: TGTGCCAGCAGCGTAGAATGGGGGGACAGGGCAGATACGCAGTATTTT

clone size: -
J gene: TRBJ2-7
D gene: -
V gene: TRBV19
CDR3 protein: CASSQGLFYEQYF
CDR3 DNA: TGTGCCAGTAGTCAAGGACTATTCTACGAGCAGTACTTC

clone size: -
J gene: TRBJ1-2
D gene: -
V gene: TRBV7-9
CDR3 protein: CASSLEGGPNYGYTF
CDR3 DNA: TGTGCCAGCAGCTTAGAGGGGGGGCCTAACTATGGCTACACCTTC

clone size: -
J gene: TRBJ2-5
D gene: -
V gene: TRBV10-1
CDR3 protein: CASSESMAGSKETQYF
CDR3 DNA: TGCGCCAGCAGTGAGTCGATGGCGGGGTCTAAAGAGACCCAGTACTTC

clone size: -
J gene: TRBJ1-2
D gene: TRBD1
V gene: TRBV30
CDR3 protein: CAYRGGVLYGYTF
CDR3 DNA: TGTGCCTACCGAGGGGGCGTCCTCTATGGCTACACCTTC

clone size: once
J gene: TRBJ1-1
D gene: -
V gene: TRBV19
CDR3 protein: CASSRLGGSTEAFF
CDR3 DNA: TGTGCCAGTAGCCGTCTGGGGGGGAGCACTGAAGCTTTCTTT

clone size: -
J gene: TRBJ2-2
D gene: -
V gene: TRBV7-2
CDR3 protein: CASSLRTVDTGELFF
CDR3 DNA: TGTGCCAGCAGCTTACGGACAGTAGACACCGGGGAGCTGTTTTTT

clone size: -
J gene: TRBJ1-4
D gene: -
V gene: TRBV18
CDR3 protein: CASSPQNEKLFF
CDR3 DNA: TGTGCCAGCTCACCCCAGAATGAAAAACTGTTTTTT

clone size: -
J gene: TRBJ1-5
D gene: TRBD1
V gene: TRBV2
CDR3 protein: CASMGQINQPQHF
CDR3 DNA: TGTGCCAGCATGGGACAGATAAATCAGCCCCAGCATTTT

clone size: -
J gene: TRBJ1-5
D gene: -
V gene: TRBV5-5
CDR3 protein: CASSLSGGGQPQHF
CDR3 DNA: TGTGCCAGCAGCTTGAGTGGGGGGGGGCAGCCCCAGCATTTT

clone size: -
J gene: TRBJ1-6
D gene: -
V gene: TRBV28
CDR3 protein: CASSLGPPGGYNSPLHF
CDR3 DNA: TGTGCCAGCAGTTTAGGGCCTCCGGGGGGCTATAATTCACCCCTCCACTTT

clone size: -
J gene: TRBJ1-6
D gene: TRBD1
V gene: TRBV6-5
CDR3 protein: CASSYTVPGQGSPLHF
CDR3 DNA: TGTGCCAGCAGTTACACCGTCCCGGGACAGGGTTCACCCCTCCACTTT

clone size: -
J gene: TRBJ1-1
D gene: -
V gene: TRBV30
CDR3 protein: CAWRTTVNTEAFF
CDR3 DNA: TGTGCCTGGAGGACTACAGTGAACACTGAAGCTTTCTTT

clone size: -
J gene: TRBJ1-1
D gene: TRBD1
V gene: TRBV6-5
CDR3 protein: CASRFQGAEAFF
CDR3 DNA: TGTGCCAGCAGATTCCAGGGGGCTGAAGCTTTCTTT